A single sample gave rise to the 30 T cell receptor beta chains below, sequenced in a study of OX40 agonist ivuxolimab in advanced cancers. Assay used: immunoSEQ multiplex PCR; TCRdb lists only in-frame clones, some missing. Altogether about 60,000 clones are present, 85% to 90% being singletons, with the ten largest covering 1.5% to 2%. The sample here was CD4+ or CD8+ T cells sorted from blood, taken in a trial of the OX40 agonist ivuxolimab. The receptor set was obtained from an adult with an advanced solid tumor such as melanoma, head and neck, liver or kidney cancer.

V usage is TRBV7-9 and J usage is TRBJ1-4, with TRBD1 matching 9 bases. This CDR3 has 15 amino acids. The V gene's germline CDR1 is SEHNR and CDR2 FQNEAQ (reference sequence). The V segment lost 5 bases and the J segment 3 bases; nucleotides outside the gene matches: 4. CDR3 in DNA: TGTGCCAGCAGCGCAAGACAGGGGGCTAATGAAAAACTGTTTTTT. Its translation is CASSARQGANEKLFF.

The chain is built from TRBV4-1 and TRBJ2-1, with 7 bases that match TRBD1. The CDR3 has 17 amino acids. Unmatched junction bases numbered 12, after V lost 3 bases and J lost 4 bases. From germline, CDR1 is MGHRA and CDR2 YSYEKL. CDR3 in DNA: TGCGCCAGCAGCCATAGAATACCGGGACAGACATACAATGAGCAGTTCTTC. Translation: CASSHRIPGQTYNEQFF.

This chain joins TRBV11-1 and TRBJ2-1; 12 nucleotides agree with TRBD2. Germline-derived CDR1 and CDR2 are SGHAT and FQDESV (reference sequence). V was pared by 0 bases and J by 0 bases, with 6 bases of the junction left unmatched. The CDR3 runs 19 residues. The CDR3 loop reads CASSLALAGGSSSYNEQFF. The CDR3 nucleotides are TGTGCCAGCAGCTTAGCGCTAGCGGGAGGGTCGAGCTCCTACAATGAGCAGTTCTTC. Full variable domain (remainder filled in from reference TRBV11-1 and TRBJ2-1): EAEVAQSPRYKITEKSQAVAFWCDPISGHATLYWYRQILGQGPELLVQFQDESVVDDSQLPKDRFSAERLKGVDSTLKIQPAELGDSAMYLCASSLALAGGSSSYNEQFFGPGTRLTVL.

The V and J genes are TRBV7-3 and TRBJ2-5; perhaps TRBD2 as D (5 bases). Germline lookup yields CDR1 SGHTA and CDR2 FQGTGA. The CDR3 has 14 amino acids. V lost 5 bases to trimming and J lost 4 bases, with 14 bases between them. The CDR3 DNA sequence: TGTGCCAGCAGCCCGACGAGGGATGCAGAGACCCAGTACTTC. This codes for CASSPTRDAETQYF.

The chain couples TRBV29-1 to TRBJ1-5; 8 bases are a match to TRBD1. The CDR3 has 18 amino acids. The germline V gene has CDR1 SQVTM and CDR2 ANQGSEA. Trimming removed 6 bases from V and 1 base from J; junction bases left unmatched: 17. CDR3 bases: TGCAGCGTCCACCGCGGACAGGGAGGACCGGGGAGCAATCAGCCCCAGCATTTT. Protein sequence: CSVHRGQGGPGSNQPQHF.

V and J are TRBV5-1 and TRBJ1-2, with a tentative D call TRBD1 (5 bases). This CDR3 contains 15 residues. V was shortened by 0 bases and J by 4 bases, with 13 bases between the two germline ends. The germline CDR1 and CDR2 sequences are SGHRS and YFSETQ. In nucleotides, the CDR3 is TGCGCCAGCAGCTTGGACTTGGACGGGGGCTATGGCTACACCTTC. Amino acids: CASSLDLDGGYGYTF.

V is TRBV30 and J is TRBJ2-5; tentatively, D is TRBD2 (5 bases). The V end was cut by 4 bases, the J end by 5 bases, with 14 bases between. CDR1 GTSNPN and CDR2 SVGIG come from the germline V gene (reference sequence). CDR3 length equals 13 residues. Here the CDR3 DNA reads TGTGCCTGGACACCCGGGGTCACGGAGACCCAGTACTTC. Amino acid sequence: CAWTPGVTETQYF.

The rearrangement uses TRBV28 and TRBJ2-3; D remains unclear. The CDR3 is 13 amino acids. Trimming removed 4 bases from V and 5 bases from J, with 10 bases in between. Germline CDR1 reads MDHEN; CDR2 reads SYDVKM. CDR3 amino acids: CASSSVTRDTQYF. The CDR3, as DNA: TGTGCCAGCAGTTCCGTGACTCGAGATACGCAGTATTTT.

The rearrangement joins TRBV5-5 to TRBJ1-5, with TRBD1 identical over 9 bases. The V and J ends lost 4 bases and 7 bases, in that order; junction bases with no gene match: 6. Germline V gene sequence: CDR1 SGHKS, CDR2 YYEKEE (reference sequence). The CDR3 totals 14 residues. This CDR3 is CASSLDRGNQPQHF. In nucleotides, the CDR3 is TGTGCCAGCAGCCTCGACAGGGGGAACCAGCCCCAGCATTTT.

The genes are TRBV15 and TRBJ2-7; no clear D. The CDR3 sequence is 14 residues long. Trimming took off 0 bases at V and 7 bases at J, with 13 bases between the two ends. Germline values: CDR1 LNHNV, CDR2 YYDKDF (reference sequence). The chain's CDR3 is CATSRDGTKGEQYF. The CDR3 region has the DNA TGTGCCACCAGCAGAGATGGTACCAAAGGGGAGCAGTACTTC.

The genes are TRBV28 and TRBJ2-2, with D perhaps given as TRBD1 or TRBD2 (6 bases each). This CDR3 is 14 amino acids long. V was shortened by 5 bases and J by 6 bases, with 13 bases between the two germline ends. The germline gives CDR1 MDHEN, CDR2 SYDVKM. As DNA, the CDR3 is TGTGCCAGCAGTCGGGCAGGGGAGGCCGGGGAGCTGTTTTTT. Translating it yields CASSRAGEAGELFF.

CDR3 nucleotide sequence: TGTGCCAGCAGCTTAGTGAACGGTAACACTGAAGCTTTCTTT. As protein: CASSLVNGNTEAFF. This chain connects TRBV11-2 to TRBJ1-1, with no clear D. The CDR3 consists of 14 residues. Germline V CDR1 and CDR2: SGHAT, FQNNGV. Trimming stripped 1 base from V and 2 bases from J, with 8 bases between.

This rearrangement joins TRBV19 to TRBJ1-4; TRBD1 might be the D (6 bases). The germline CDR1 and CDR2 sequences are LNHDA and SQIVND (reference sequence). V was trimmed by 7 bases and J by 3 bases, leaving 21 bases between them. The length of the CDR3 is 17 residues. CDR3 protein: CASTKSGDMGSNEKLFF. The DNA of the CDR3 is TGTGCCAGTACCAAAAGTGGGGACATGGGATCTAATGAAAAACTGTTTTTT.

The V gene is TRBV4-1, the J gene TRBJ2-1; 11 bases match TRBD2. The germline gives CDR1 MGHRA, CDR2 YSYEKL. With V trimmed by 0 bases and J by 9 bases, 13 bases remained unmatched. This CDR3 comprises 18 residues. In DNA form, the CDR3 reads TGCGCCAGCAGCCAAGAAAAACTAGCGGGAGCAGCGATCGGTGAGCAGTTCTTC. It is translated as CASSQEKLAGAAIGEQFF.

CDR3 nucleotide sequence: TGTGCCTGCGACAGGGGGCGGCAAGAGACCCAGTACTTC. Its translation: CACDRGRQETQYF. J is TRBJ2-5 and V is TRBV30; 10 positions agree with TRBD1. The CDR3 contains 13 residues. Looked up from germline, CDR1 is GTSNPN and CDR2 is SVGIG (reference sequence). The V segment lost 6 bases and the J segment 2 bases; nucleotides outside the gene matches: 3.

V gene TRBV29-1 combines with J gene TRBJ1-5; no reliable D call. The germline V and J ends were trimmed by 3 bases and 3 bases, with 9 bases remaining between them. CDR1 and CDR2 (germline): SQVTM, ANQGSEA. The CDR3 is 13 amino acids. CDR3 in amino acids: CSVDGGPNQPQHF. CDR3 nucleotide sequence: TGCAGCGTTGACGGTGGTCCCAATCAGCCCCAGCATTTT.

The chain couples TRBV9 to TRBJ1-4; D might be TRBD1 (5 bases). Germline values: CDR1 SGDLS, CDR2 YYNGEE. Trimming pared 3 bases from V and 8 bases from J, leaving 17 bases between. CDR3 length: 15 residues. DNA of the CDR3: TGTGCCAGCAGCGAGACCCCAGGGTTGGGAGAAAAACTGTTTTTT. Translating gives CASSETPGLGEKLFF.

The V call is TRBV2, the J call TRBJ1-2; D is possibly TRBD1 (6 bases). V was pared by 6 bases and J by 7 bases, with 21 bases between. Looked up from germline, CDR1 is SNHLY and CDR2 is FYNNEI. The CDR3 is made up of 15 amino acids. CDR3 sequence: CASSRTITGNGGYTF. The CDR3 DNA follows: TGTGCCAGCAGCCGAACCATTACAGGGAACGGTGGCTACACCTTC.

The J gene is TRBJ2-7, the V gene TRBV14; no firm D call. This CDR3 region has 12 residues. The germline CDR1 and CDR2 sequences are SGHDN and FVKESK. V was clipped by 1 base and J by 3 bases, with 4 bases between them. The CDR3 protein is CASSQGGYEQYF. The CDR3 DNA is TGTGCCAGCAGCCAAGGGGGCTACGAGCAGTACTTC.

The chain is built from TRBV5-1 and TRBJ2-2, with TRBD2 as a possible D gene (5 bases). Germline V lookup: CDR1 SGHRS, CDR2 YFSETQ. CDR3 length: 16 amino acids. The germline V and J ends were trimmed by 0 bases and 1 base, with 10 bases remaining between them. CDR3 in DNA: TGCGCCAGCAGCTTGGCCATTAGCGAGAACACCGGGGAGCTGTTTTTT. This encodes CASSLAISENTGELFF.

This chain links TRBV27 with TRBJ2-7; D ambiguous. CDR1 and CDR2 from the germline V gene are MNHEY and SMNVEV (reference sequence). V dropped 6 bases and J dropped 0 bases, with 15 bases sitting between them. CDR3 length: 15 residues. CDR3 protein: CASSPQDPSSYEQYF. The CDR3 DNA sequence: TGTGCCAGCAGCCCTCAGGACCCAAGCTCCTACGAGCAGTACTTC.

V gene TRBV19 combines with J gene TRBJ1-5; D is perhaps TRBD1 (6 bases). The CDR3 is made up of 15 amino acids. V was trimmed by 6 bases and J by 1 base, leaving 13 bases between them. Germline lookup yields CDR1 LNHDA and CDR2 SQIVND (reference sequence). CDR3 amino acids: CASRTTGISNQPQHF. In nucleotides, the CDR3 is TGTGCCAGTAGAACTACAGGGATCAGCAATCAGCCCCAGCATTTT. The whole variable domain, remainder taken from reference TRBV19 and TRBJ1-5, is DGGITQSPKYLFRKEGQNVTLSCEQNLNHDAMYWYRQDPGQGLRLIYYSQIVNDFQKGDIAEGYSVSREKKESFPLTVTSAQKNPTAFYLCASRTTGISNQPQHFGDGTRLSIL.

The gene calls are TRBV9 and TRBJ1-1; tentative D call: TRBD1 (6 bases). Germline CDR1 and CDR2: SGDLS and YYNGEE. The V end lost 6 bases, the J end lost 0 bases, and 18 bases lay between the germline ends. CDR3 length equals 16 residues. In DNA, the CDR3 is TGTGCCAGCAACGCCGGGGGGGGGCGCGTGAACACTGAAGCTTTCTTT. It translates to CASNAGGGRVNTEAFF.

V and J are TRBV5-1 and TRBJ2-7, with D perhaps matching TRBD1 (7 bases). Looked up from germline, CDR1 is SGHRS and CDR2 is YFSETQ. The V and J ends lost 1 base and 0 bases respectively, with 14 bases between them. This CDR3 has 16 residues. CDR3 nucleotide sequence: TGCGCCAGCAGCTTGACAGGGGACTCGATCTCCTACGAGCAGTACTTC. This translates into CASSLTGDSISYEQYF.

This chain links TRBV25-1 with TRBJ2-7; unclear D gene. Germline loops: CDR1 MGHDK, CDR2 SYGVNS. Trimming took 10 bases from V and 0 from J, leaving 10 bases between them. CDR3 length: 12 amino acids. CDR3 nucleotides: TGTGCCACCCGAAGAGGCTCCTACGAGCAGTACTTC. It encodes CATRRGSYEQYF.

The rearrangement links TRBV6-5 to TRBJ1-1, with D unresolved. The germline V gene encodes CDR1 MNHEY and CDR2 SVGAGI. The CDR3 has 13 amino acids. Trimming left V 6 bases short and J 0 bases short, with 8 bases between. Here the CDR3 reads CASSLILNTEAFF. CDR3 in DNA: TGTGCCAGCAGCCTAATCCTGAACACTGAAGCTTTCTTT.

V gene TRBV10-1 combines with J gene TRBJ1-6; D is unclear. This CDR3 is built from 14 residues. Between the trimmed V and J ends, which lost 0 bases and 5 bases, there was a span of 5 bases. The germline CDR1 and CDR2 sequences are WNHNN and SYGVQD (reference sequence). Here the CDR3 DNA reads TGCGCCAGCAGTGAGTCGGCGAATAATTCACCCCTCCACTTT. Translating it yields CASSESANNSPLHF.

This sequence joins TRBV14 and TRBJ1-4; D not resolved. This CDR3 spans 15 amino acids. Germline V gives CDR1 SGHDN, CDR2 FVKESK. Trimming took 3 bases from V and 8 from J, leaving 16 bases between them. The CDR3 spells CASSHPAGGAEKLFF. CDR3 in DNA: TGTGCCAGCAGCCATCCCGCAGGAGGTGCCGAAAAACTGTTTTTT.

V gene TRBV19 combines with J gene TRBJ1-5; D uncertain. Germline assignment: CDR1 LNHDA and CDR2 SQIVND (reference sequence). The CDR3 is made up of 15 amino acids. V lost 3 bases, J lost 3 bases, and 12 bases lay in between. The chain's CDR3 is CASSMYGTVNQPQHF. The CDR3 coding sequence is TGTGCCAGTAGTATGTATGGTACTGTCAATCAGCCCCAGCATTTT.

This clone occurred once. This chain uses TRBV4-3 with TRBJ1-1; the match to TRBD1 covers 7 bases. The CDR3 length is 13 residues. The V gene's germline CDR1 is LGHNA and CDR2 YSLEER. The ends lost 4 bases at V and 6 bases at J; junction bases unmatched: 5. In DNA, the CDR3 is TGCGCCAGCAGCCTTAGACAGGGTGCTGAAGCTTTCTTT. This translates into CASSLRQGAEAFF.